The source of this TCR beta chain is a study of blood T cell repertoires in COVID-19. Background on the study: PBMCs, B-cell-depleted T cells, or T cells provided the cDNA or gDNA that made up the material.

The CDR3 covers 15 residues. Germline CDR1 SGHVS, CDR2 FNYEAQ. The V end lost 4 bases, the J end lost 6 bases, and 16 bases lay between the germline ends. Only in-frame clones appear in the TCRdb table, and some are missing; sequencing was by immunoSEQ multiplex PCR. The sample contains 380,000 or so clones, more than 65% of which appear only once. The specimen sequenced was peripheral blood. The chain combines TRBV7-6 with TRBJ2-1, with D possibly matching TRBD1 (6 bases). The sequence was obtained from a human donor with acute or convalescent COVID-19. The donor label of this sample is uncertain. The chain's CDR3 is CASSSARTASNEQFF. CDR3 bases: TGTGCCAGCAGCTCAGCACGGACAGCTTCCAATGAGCAGTTCTTC.